These 22 T cell receptor beta chains share one sample of origin, sequenced in a study of T cell clones after liver transplantation. Sequencing was performed with immunoSEQ multiplex PCR; in TCRdb, only in-frame clones are kept and a portion is missing. The table has approximately 75,000 clones, about 80% seen once. The source was CD4+ T cells from blood, collected 12 months after liver transplant. All receptors come from a human patient who received a liver transplant. Some T cells could come from the graft donor.

Points on this clone: The sample has other DNA sequences that encode this CDR3 too. The gene calls are TRBV5-1 and TRBJ1-1; D is perhaps TRBD1 (5 bases). The CDR3 extends over 14 amino acids. The V end was cut by 0 bases, the J end by 1 base, with 7 bases between. Germline loops: CDR1 SGHRS, CDR2 YFSETQ. CDR3 region: CASSLGQTNTEAFF. In DNA form, the CDR3 reads TGCGCCAGCAGCTTGGGACAGACGAACACTGAAGCTTTCTTT.

J is TRBJ1-5 and V is TRBV10-2; no definite D call. From germline, CDR1 is WSHSY and CDR2 SAAADI. The CDR3 length is 12 residues. V was clipped by 3 bases and J by 9 bases, with 9 bases between them. The CDR3 protein is CASSDIRPPQHF. CDR3 coding DNA: TGCGCCAGCAGTGATATAAGACCGCCCCAGCATTTT.

This clone was seen a few times. The chain carries TRBV28 and TRBJ2-7, with D perhaps assigned TRBD1 or TRBD2 (6 bases each). The V and J ends lost 2 bases and 5 bases respectively, with 10 bases between them. The CDR3 length is 13 residues. The germline V gene has CDR1 MDHEN and CDR2 SYDVKM. CDR3 nucleotide sequence: TGTGCCAGCAGTTTAAGGGGGGAGAACGAGCAGTACTTC. It encodes CASSLRGENEQYF.

V and J are TRBV28 and TRBJ2-5; a possible D gene is TRBD2 (6 bases). Germline values: CDR1 MDHEN, CDR2 SYDVKM. V was trimmed by 6 bases and J by 3 bases, leaving 17 bases between them. CDR3 length equals 15 residues. The CDR3 DNA is TGTGCCAGCAGGTCCGATGGAGGGGCGAAAGAGACCCAGTACTTC. Its translation: CASRSDGGAKETQYF.

This clone came up once. This chain connects TRBV27 to TRBJ2-4; D remains ambiguous. This CDR3 has 18 residues. The germline V gene has CDR1 MNHEY and CDR2 SMNVEV (reference sequence). V was shortened by 2 bases and J by 2 bases, with 19 bases between the two germline ends. The DNA of the CDR3 is TGTGCCAGCAGTTTACTCGCGGAGACGACCAACCCCAAAAACATTCAGTACTTC. Translating it yields CASSLLAETTNPKNIQYF.

The count of this clone is one. V gene TRBV5-1 combines with J gene TRBJ1-1, with 7 bases identical to TRBD1. The CDR3 is 13 amino acids. Germline assignment: CDR1 SGHRS and CDR2 YFSETQ. The V segment lost 2 bases and the J segment 5 bases; nucleotides outside the gene matches: 3. The CDR3 sequence: CASSFPGGTEAFF. The CDR3 coding sequence is TGCGCCAGCAGCTTTCCAGGGGGAACTGAAGCTTTCTTT.

This clone was detected only a few times. This CDR3 reads CASSRGLASSYNEQFF. The CDR3 DNA reads TGCGCCAGCAGCCGGGGACTAGCGAGCTCCTACAATGAGCAGTTCTTC. The rearrangement uses TRBV4-1 and TRBJ2-1; 10 bases are a match to TRBD2. The CDR3 consists of 16 residues. CDR1 MGHRA and CDR2 YSYEKL come from the germline V gene. With 4 bases clipped from V and 0 bases from J, the junction kept 3 bases outside the gene matches.

The chain combines TRBV28 with TRBJ1-2; a possible D gene is TRBD1 (5 bases). The ends were cut back, 4 bases at V and 4 bases at J, with 10 bases in the middle. Germline V gives CDR1 MDHEN, CDR2 SYDVKM. The length of the CDR3 is 13 residues. CDR3 sequence reads: CASSSGHPYGYTF. The CDR3 DNA follows: TGTGCCAGCAGTTCAGGACACCCCTATGGCTACACCTTC.

This clone was picked up a small number of times. The rearrangement joins TRBV19 to TRBJ2-2; D may correspond to TRBD1 or TRBD2 (5 bases each). Trimming left V 3 bases short and J 5 bases short, with 16 bases between. The CDR3 totals 16 residues. CDR1 is LNHDA, CDR2 SQIVND, per germline (reference sequence). In nucleotides, the CDR3 is TGTGCCAGTAGTATGCCGCCGGCTGGGGGAACCGGGGAGCTGTTTTTT. It translates to CASSMPPAGGTGELFF.

In its sample, this clone was seen once. The rearrangement uses TRBV7-2 and TRBJ1-1; no reliable D call. V shed 0 bases and J shed 7 bases, with 12 bases lying between them. The CDR3 runs to 14 residues. In germline, CDR1 is SGHTA, CDR2 FQGNSA. In DNA, the CDR3 is TGTGCCAGCAGCTTAGCTATTAAGTGGGTTGAAGCTTTCTTT. Translation: CASSLAIKWVEAFF. Complete variable domain (other parts from reference TRBV7-2 and TRBJ1-1): GAGVSQSPSNKVTEKGKDVELRCDPISGHTALYWYRQSLGQGLEFLIYFQGNSAPDKSGLPSDRFSAERTGGSVSTLTIQRTQQEDSAVYLCASSLAIKWVEAFFGQGTRLTVV.

This chain uses TRBV14 with TRBJ2-7, with D possibly matching TRBD1 (6 bases). Trimming pared 4 bases from V and 0 bases from J, leaving 13 bases between. CDR3 length equals 15 residues. From germline, CDR1 is SGHDN and CDR2 FVKESK. CDR3 in DNA: TGTGCCAGCAGCCCACAGGGTACGATCTCCTACGAGCAGTACTTC. Amino acid sequence: CASSPQGTISYEQYF.

This clone was observed a handful of times. The chain combines TRBV11-2 with TRBJ2-7; 8 bases agree with TRBD2. This CDR3 comprises 12 residues. The trim removed 4 bases at V and 6 bases at J, leaving 2 bases unmatched. Germline loops: CDR1 SGHAT, CDR2 FQNNGV. The CDR3 DNA follows: TGTGCCAGCAGCTCGGGACTAGTCGAGCAGTACTTC. It is translated as CASSSGLVEQYF.

In DNA form, the CDR3 reads TGTGCCAGCAGCTTGGAAGCAGCCCTGAACACTGAAGCTTTCTTT. It specifies CASSLEAALNTEAFF. The chain links TRBV5-4 to TRBJ1-1; D is unclear. Germline CDR1 and CDR2: SGHNT and YYREEE (reference sequence). The CDR3 sequence is 15 residues long. The V end lost 0 bases, the J end lost 0 bases, and 9 bases lay between the germline ends.

V and J are TRBV7-8 and TRBJ1-5; D possibly corresponds to TRBD1 (6 bases). V lost 2 bases to trimming and J lost 0 bases, with 11 bases between them. Germline CDR1 and CDR2: SGHVS and FQNEAQ. The CDR3 consists of 16 residues. This CDR3 is CASSLLGQTSNQPQHF. In DNA, the CDR3 is TGTGCCAGCAGCTTACTGGGACAAACTAGCAATCAGCCCCAGCATTTT.

The chain uses TRBV6-5 and TRBJ1-2; 8 bases align to TRBD1. CDR3 size: 13 residues. V shed 7 bases, J shed 4 bases, and the junction held 5 bases outside the gene matches. CDR1 and CDR2 (germline): MNHEY, SVGAGI. The CDR3 DNA sequence: TGTGCCAGCAAAGTAGGACAGGGCTATGGCTACACCTTC. Its translation is CASKVGQGYGYTF.

This clone was seen once. The chain is built from TRBV7-9 and TRBJ1-4; D possibly corresponds to TRBD1 (5 bases). V gave up 5 bases and J gave up 0 bases, with 13 bases separating them. The CDR3 is 16 amino acids. Germline CDR1 is SEHNR and CDR2 is FQNEAQ (reference sequence). The CDR3 nucleotides are TGTGCCAGCAGCCCACGGACACCTGCAACTAATGAAAAACTGTTTTTT. As protein: CASSPRTPATNEKLFF.

This clone was found once. CDR3: CASSLSTRGPYGYTF. In nucleotides, the CDR3 is TGTGCCAGCAGTTTATCGACCAGGGGGCCTTATGGCTACACCTTC. This sequence joins TRBV27 and TRBJ1-2; 8 nucleotides match TRBD1. Looked up from germline, CDR1 is MNHEY and CDR2 is SMNVEV (reference sequence). This CDR3 has 15 residues. Germline trimming cut 0 bases from V and 5 bases from J; bases unmatched to any gene: 5.

In this sample, this clone turned up once. V usage is TRBV7-2 and J usage is TRBJ1-5; the D is unclear. The CDR3 covers 14 residues. V was cut by 1 base and J by 4 bases, with 8 bases left in between. Germline V CDR1 and CDR2: SGHTA, FQGNSA. This CDR3 reads CASSLVSGNQPQHF. CDR3 DNA sequence: TGTGCCAGCAGCTTAGTGAGCGGAAATCAGCCCCAGCATTTT.

The genes are TRBV6-6 and TRBJ1-5, with no clear D. The germline V gene encodes CDR1 MNHNY and CDR2 SVGAGI (reference sequence). V lost 4 bases to trimming and J lost 5 bases, with 12 bases between them. The CDR3 is made up of 14 amino acids. CDR3 sequence: CASSWRGPDQPQHF. In DNA, the CDR3 is TGTGCCAGCAGTTGGCGTGGCCCCGATCAGCCCCAGCATTTT.

The CDR3 coding sequence is TGTGCCAGCAGCCCCATACAGATCGGGAACACTGAAGCTTTCTTT. It is translated as CASSPIQIGNTEAFF. The chain combines TRBV5-4 with TRBJ1-1; D ambiguous. V was trimmed by 4 bases and J by 1 base, leaving 14 bases between them. This CDR3 is 15 amino acids long. CDR1 and CDR2 (germline): SGHNT, YYREEE (reference sequence).

A single count supports this clone. V and J are TRBV27 and TRBJ2-1; the match to TRBD1 covers 7 bases. Trimming at V came to 3 bases and at J to 2 bases, leaving 4 bases not matched to a gene. The germline CDR1 and CDR2 sequences are MNHEY and SMNVEV (reference sequence). CDR3 length: 15 residues. The CDR3 sequence is CASSFAGGPYNEQFF. The CDR3 DNA follows: TGTGCCAGCAGTTTTGCAGGGGGACCCTACAATGAGCAGTTCTTC.

The chain is built from TRBV6-6 and TRBJ1-1; D gene ambiguous. Trimming shortened V by 7 bases and J by 4 bases, and 22 bases separated the two germline ends. The CDR3 contains 16 residues. CDR1 is MNHNY and CDR2 is SVGAGI in the germline V gene (reference sequence). The CDR3 DNA reads TGTGCCAGCACCTTACCCTCGGGCTTTCGGAGCACTGAAGCTTTCTTT. Translating gives CASTLPSGFRSTEAFF.